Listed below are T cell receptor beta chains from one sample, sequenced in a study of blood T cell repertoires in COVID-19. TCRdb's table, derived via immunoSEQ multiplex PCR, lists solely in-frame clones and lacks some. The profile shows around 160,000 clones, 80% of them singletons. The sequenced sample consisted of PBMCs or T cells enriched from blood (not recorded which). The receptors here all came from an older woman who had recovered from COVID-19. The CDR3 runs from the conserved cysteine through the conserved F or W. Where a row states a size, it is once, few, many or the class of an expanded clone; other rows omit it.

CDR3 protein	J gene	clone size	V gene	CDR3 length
CASSLYSSGGYEQYF	TRBJ2-7	many	TRBV7-2	15
CASSISRGQPQHF	TRBJ1-5	NA	TRBV19	13
CASSNSGSRGNQPQHF	TRBJ1-5	NA	TRBV21-1	16
CAIRGQGDSNYGYTF	TRBJ1-2	NA	TRBV10-3	15
CASSLARGATDTQYF	TRBJ2-3	few	TRBV5-4	15
CASVRGQGVNYGYTF	TRBJ1-2	once	TRBV19	15
CASSLVTSGSEQFF	TRBJ2-1	NA	TRBV5-1	14
CASSQDGRVNYGYTF	TRBJ1-2	NA	TRBV3-1/TRBV3-2	15
CASSLGGPGSPETQYF	TRBJ2-5	NA	TRBV7-6	16
CSVLAGSTDTQYF	TRBJ2-3	NA	TRBV29-1	13
CASSRDYGSETQYF	TRBJ2-5	NA	TRBV7-3	14
CASTSPETQYF	TRBJ2-5	NA	TRBV6-6	11
CASSSTRISDTQYF	TRBJ2-3	NA	TRBV10-1	14
CATSSSAAGEQYF	TRBJ2-7	NA	TRBV15	13
CASSEGRGRRGTFF	TRBJ1-1	NA	TRBV7-2	14
CASNPTGSYGYTF	TRBJ1-2	NA	TRBV19	13